This T cell receptor (beta chain) was sequenced for a study of shared clonotypes between healthy human individuals. Study findings and constraints: Clonotype sharing among donors was expected to depend on sequencing depth. Some naive CD4 clonotypes, roughly 4.5%, turned up in common across a handful of donors.

The CDR3 consists of 12 residues. V lost 5 bases to trimming and J lost 15 bases, with 17 bases between them. Germline V lookup: CDR1 LGHNA, CDR2 YSLEER. Sequencing was performed with immunoSEQ multiplex PCR; in TCRdb, only in-frame clones are kept and a portion is missing. In the table there are just under 350,000 clones, 73% of which are singletons. As regards this clone: Its antigen is as yet unknown.

The chain links TRBV4-3 to TRBJ2-4; TRBD1 might be the D (6 bases). What was sequenced was memory CD4+ T cells sorted from blood. The subset: CD45RA-negative fraction. The TCR was taken from a man aged 25 to 40 in good health. The CDR3 here is CASSSQGLGGYF. The DNA for the CDR3 is TGCGCCAGCAGCTCACAGGGCCTTGGGGGGTACTTC.